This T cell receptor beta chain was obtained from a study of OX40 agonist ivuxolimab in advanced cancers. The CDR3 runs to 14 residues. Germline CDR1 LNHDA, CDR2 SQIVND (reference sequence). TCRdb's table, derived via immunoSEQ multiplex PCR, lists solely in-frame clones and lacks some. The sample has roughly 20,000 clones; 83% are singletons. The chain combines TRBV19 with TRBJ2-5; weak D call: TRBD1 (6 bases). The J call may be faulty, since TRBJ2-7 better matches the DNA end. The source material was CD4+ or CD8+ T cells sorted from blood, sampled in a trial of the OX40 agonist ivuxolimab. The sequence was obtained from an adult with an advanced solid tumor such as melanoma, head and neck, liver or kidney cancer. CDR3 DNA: TGTGCCAGTAGTATGGGGCAGGGGATATACGAGCAGTACTTC. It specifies CASSMGQGIYEQYF.